The clone carrying this T cell receptor (beta chain) was detected ten times or more. The data originate from a study of Graves' ophthalmopathy and Graves' hyperthyroidism. CDR1 and CDR2 (germline): DFQATT, SNEGSKA (reference sequence). V lost 6 bases, J lost 0 bases, and 9 bases lay in between. The CDR3 runs to 13 residues. The study amplified TCR beta CDR3 regions using RNA transcripts. First-round RT-PCR used HTBI primers; second-round multiplex PCR followed. TCRdb redid the calling of the multiplex PCR reads with MiXCR, one entry per CDR3 protein. The data show approximately 480,000 distinct CDR3 sequences, around an eighth seen once.

Sequencing was carried out using blood. The chain uses TRBV20-1 and TRBJ1-5; D ambiguous. The sequence came from a woman in her twenties or thirties with Graves' ophthalmopathy. The CDR3, as DNA: TGCAGTGCCCAGAAAGATAGCAATCAGCCCCAGCATTTT. The encoded protein is CSAQKDSNQPQHF.